These T cell receptor beta chains were read from a single sample in a study of T cell changes during pregnancy in multiple sclerosis. Method: immunoSEQ multiplex PCR; TCRdb's copy keeps in-frame clones and lacks some. The table lists over 100,000 clones, 92% of them singletons, with approximately 1.5% in the top ten. Sample: peripheral blood, taken in the third trimester of pregnancy. Receptors originate from a female donor with multiple sclerosis, enrolled in a pregnancy study. CDR3s include the opening cysteine and the closing phenylalanine or tryptophan. Each record gives: clone size, J gene, D gene, V gene, CDR3 DNA, CDR3 protein. The D gene is left open where the match is weak. Clone size is given for some rows only: seen once, a few or many times, or a class if the clone is expanded.

>-|TRBJ2-2|TRBD2|TRBV19
TGTGCCAGTAGTATTAGACTAGCGGTGCCGAACACCGGGGAGCTGTTTTTT
CASSIRLAVPNTGELFF
>-|TRBJ1-2|-|TRBV5-4
TGTGCCAGCAGCCGAGGGCCCGGGGGGCGCGGTGGCTACACCTTC
CASSRGPGGRGGYTF
>once|TRBJ1-4|TRBD1|TRBV28
TGTGCCAGCAGTCCCCCCGGGACAGGGGGTGAAAAACTGTTTTTT
CASSPPGTGGEKLFF
>once|TRBJ1-3|-|TRBV9
TGTGCCAGCAGCGACCCGGGGGGGGTGGATTTT
CASSDPGGVDF
>-|TRBJ2-1|-|TRBV5-8
TGTGCCAGCAGCTCGGGCCCGGGGAAGGGTATTCCCTACAATGAGCAGTTCTTC
CASSSGPGKGIPYNEQFF
>-|TRBJ1-1|-|TRBV9
TGTGCCAGCAGCGTAGGCCGTAGCGGCACTGAAGCTTTCTTT
CASSVGRSGTEAFF
>-|TRBJ1-2|-|TRBV6-6
TGTGCCAGCAGTTACTCCCCCCAGGGAAGGGAGGGTGGCTACACCTTC
CASSYSPQGREGGYTF
>-|TRBJ2-3|-|TRBV7-9
TGTGCCAGCAGCTTAGTAGATAGCGGCACAGATACGCAGTATTTT
CASSLVDSGTDTQYF
>-|TRBJ2-7|TRBD1|TRBV6-6
TGTGCCAGCAGTTACTCAAGCGGGACAGGGGATCACGAGCAGTACTTC
CASSYSSGTGDHEQYF
>-|TRBJ2-7|TRBD1|TRBV19
TGTGCCAGCAGACAGGGACAGGGATTTAGCGAGCAGTACTTC
CASRQGQGFSEQYF
>once|TRBJ1-2|TRBD1|TRBV30
TGTGCCTGGGCAGCCAGGGGGCAAAATGGCTACACCTTC
CAWAARGQNGYTF
>-|TRBJ2-1|TRBD2|TRBV6-1
TGTGCCAGCAGTGAAGATAGCGGGAGCCACCCAGCCAATGAGCAGTTCTTC
CASSEDSGSHPANEQFF
>-|TRBJ1-2|-|TRBV9
TGTGCCAGCAGCGTAGGCCAGGGAAACTATGGCTACACCTTC
CASSVGQGNYGYTF
>-|TRBJ1-2|-|TRBV7-2
TGTGCCAGCAGCTTAATCGGCATTGGTCCGGGGAACTATGGCTACACCTTC
CASSLIGIGPGNYGYTF
>once|TRBJ1-4|TRBD1|TRBV6-5
TGTGCCACCAGCTCAGGGGGGGAAAAACTGTTTTTT
CATSSGGEKLFF
>-|TRBJ2-6|TRBD1|TRBV9
TGTGCCAGCAGCGTAGCAGGGGGCTCTGGGGCCAACGTCCTGACTTTC
CASSVAGGSGANVLTF
>-|TRBJ1-2|TRBD1|TRBV2
TGTGCCAGCAGGGCCCTGGGACAGGGAGGTCGGGGCTACACCTTC
CASRALGQGGRGYTF
>-|TRBJ2-7|-|TRBV7-8
TGTGCCAGCAGCTTAACAGGGACGGACTACGAGCAGTACTTC
CASSLTGTDYEQYF
>-|TRBJ2-7|TRBD2|TRBV16
TGTGCCAGCAGCCAAGGGAGCTGGGGGGGCTCCTACGAGCAGTACTTC
CASSQGSWGGSYEQYF
>-|TRBJ1-2|TRBD1|TRBV7-9
TGTGCCAGCAGCTGGACAGGGGATTATGGCTACACCTTC
CASSWTGDYGYTF
>-|TRBJ2-7|-|TRBV30
TGTGCCTGGATTCCAGGGGGGAACGGCGAGCAGTACTTC
CAWIPGGNGEQYF
>-|TRBJ1-1|-|TRBV5-4
TGTGCCAGCAGTTTTGGTGGGGGGGACCGAAAAGCTTTCTTT
CASSFGGGDRKAFF
>-|TRBJ2-2|TRBD1|TRBV19
TGTGCCAGTAGCATCACAGGGCCAGGGGGCACCGGGGAGCTGTTTTTT
CASSITGPGGTGELFF